This T cell receptor (beta chain) was sequenced in a study of T cell responses to AZD1222 COVID-19 vaccine. Regarding the study as a whole: Among vaccine-associated CD4 TCRs, coverage spanned spike, with dominance at 160-218 and 743-854.

Points on this clone: Its antigen is still unknown.

The method was immunoSEQ multiplex PCR; TCRdb's version includes in-frame clones alone and lacks a portion of them. The profile covers tens of thousands of clones, with 85% to 90% appearing a single time and 7.5% to 10% taken by the ten largest. This sample comprised peripheral blood, obtained 28 days after the second AZD1222 dose. This TCR came from an adult who received the AZD1222 COVID-19 vaccine.

CDR3 in amino acids: CASISTGVNTEAFF. The DNA for the CDR3 is TGTGCCAGCATATCGACGGGGGTGAACACTGAAGCTTTCTTT. The chain uses TRBV2 and TRBJ1-1, with D perhaps matching TRBD1 (5 bases). This CDR3 is built from 14 residues. V lost 7 bases, J lost 0 bases, and 12 bases lay in between. Germline V gene lookup returns CDR1 SNHLY and CDR2 FYNNEI.